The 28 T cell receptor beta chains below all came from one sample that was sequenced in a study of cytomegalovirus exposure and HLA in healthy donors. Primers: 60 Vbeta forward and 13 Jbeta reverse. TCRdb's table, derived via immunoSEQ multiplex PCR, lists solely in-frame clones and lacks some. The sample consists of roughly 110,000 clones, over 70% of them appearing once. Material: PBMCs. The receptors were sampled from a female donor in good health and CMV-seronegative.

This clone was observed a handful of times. The CDR3 sequence: CASSFGGLAGQETQYF. The CDR3 DNA follows: TGCGCCAGCAGCTTCGGCGGACTAGCGGGACAAGAGACCCAGTACTTC. The chain links TRBV5-1 to TRBJ2-5; 12 bases line up with TRBD2. V lost 2 bases to trimming and J lost 2 bases; unmatched junction nucleotides: 4. The CDR3 consists of 16 residues. Germline CDR1 and CDR2: SGHRS and YFSETQ.

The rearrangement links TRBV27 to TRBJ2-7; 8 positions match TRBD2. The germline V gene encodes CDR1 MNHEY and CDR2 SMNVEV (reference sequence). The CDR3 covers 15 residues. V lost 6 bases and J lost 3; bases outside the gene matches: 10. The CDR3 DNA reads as TGTGCCAGCAGCGCCCTCCTAGCGGGTAGCTACGAGCAGTACTTC. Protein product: CASSALLAGSYEQYF.

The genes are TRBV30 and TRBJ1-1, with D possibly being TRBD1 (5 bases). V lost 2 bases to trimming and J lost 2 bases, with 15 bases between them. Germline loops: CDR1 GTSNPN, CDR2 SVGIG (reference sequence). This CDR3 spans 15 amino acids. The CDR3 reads CAWSPLRGPNTEAFF. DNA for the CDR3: TGTGCCTGGAGTCCTTTGCGGGGACCTAACACTGAAGCTTTCTTT. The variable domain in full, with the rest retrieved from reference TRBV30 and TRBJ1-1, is SQTIHQWPATLVQPVGSPLSLECTVEGTSNPNLYWYRQAAGRGLQLLFYSVGIGQISSEVPQNLSASRPQDRQFILSSKKLLLSDSGFYLCAWSPLRGPNTEAFFGQGTRLTVV.

The CDR3 DNA sequence: TGTGCCAGCAGCTTATTCCGGGACAGAGCGAACACCGGGGAGCTGTTTTTT. This encodes CASSLFRDRANTGELFF. This chain links TRBV5-5 with TRBJ2-2; 7 bases are shared with TRBD1. The trim removed 2 bases at V and 0 bases at J, leaving 7 bases unmatched. The CDR3 is 17 residues long. Germline V CDR1 and CDR2: SGHKS, YYEKEE (reference sequence).

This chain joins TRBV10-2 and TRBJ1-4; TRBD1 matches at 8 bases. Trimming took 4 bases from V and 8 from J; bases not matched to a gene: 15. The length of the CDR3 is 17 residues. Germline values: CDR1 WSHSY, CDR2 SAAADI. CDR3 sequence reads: CASSGGTGGGEEEKLFF. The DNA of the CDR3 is TGCGCCAGCAGTGGAGGGACAGGAGGGGGGGAGGAGGAAAAACTGTTTTTT.

The DNA of the CDR3 is TGTGCCAGCAGTTTAAGACATGAAGCTTTCTTT. Translating it yields CASSLRHEAFF. The chain couples TRBV27 to TRBJ1-1; D is ambiguous. The V gene lost 2 bases and the J gene lost 7 bases, with 5 bases spanning the gap. The germline CDR1 and CDR2 sequences are MNHEY and SMNVEV (reference sequence). This CDR3 region has 11 residues.

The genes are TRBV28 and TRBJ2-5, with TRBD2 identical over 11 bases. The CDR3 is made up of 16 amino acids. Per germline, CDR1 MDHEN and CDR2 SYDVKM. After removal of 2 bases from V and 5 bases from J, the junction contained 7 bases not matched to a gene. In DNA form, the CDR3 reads TGTGCCAGCAGTTTAGGGGCTAGCGGGAGGCGTGAGACCCAGTACTTC. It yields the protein CASSLGASGRRETQYF.

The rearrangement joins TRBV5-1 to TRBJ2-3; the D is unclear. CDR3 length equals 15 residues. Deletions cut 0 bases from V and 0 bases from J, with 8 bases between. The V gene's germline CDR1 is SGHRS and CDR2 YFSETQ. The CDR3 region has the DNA TGCGCCAGCAGCTTGGAATTCGCGAGCACAGATACGCAGTATTTT. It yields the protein CASSLEFASTDTQYF.

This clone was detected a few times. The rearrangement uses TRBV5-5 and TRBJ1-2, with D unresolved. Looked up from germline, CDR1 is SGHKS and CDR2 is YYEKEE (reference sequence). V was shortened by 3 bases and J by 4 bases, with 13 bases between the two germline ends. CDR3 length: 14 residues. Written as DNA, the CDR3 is TGTGCCAGCAGCTCGAGGCAGATTTCCTATGGCTACACCTTC. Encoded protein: CASSSRQISYGYTF.

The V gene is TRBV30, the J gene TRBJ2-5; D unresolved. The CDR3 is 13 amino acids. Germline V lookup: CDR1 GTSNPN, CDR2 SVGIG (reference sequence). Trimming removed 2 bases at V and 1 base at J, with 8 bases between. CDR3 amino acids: CAWSPPTQETQYF. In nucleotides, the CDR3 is TGTGCCTGGAGTCCCCCTACCCAAGAGACCCAGTACTTC.

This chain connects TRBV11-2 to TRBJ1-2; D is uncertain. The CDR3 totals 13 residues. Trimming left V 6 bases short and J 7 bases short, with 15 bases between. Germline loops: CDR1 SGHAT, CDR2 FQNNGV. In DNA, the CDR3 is TGTGCCAGCAGTCCCCTTTCTACGGGTGGCTACACCTTC. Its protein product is CASSPLSTGGYTF.

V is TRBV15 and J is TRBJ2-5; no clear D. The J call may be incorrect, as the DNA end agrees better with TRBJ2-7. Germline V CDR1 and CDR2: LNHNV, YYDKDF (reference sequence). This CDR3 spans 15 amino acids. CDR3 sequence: CATSRDTTRTYEQYF. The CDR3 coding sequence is TGTGCCACCAGCAGAGATACTACCCGCACCTACGAGCAGTACTTC.

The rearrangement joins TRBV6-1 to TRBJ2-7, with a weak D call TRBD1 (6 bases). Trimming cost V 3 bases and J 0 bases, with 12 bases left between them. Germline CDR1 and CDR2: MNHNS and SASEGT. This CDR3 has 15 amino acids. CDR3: CASSDLQGTSYEQYF. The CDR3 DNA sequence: TGTGCCAGCAGTGACTTGCAGGGGACCTCCTACGAGCAGTACTTC.

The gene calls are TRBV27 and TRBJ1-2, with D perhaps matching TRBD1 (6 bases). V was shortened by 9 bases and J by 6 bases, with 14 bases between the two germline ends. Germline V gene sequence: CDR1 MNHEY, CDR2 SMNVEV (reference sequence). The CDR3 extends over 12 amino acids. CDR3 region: CASSGEGDGYTF. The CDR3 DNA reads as TGTGCCAGTTCTGGGGAGGGGGATGGCTACACCTTC.

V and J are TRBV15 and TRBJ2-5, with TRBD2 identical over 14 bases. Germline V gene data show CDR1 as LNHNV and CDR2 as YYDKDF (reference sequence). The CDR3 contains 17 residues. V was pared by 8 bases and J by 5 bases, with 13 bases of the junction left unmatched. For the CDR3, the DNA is TGTGCCACCCGGCCGGGACTAGCGGGAGATTTAGGGGAGACCCAGTACTTC. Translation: CATRPGLAGDLGETQYF.

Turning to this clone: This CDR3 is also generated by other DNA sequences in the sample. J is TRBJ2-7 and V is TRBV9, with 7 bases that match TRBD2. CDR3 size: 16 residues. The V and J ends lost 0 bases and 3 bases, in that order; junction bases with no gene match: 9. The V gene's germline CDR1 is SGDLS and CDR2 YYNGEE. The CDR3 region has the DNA TGTGCCAGCAGCGTAGGGGTAGCGGGCCCCCTCTACGAGCAGTACTTC. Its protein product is CASSVGVAGPLYEQYF.

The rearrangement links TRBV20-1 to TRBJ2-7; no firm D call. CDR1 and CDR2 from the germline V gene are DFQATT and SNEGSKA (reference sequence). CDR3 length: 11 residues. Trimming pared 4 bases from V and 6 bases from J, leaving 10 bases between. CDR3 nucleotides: TGCAGTGCTATGAGTGGTACCGAGCAGTACTTC. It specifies CSAMSGTEQYF.

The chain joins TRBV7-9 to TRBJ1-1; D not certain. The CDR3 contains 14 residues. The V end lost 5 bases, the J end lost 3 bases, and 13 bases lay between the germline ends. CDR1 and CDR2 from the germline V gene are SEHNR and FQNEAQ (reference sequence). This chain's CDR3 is CASSPGSGDTEAFF. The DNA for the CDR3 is TGTGCCAGCAGCCCAGGCTCTGGTGACACTGAAGCTTTCTTT.

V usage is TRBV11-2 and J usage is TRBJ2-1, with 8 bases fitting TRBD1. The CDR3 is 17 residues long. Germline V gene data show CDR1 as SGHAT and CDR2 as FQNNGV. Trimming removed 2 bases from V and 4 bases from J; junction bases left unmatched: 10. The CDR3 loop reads CASSLWGPGQAYNEQFF. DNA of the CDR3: TGTGCCAGCAGCTTATGGGGGCCGGGACAGGCTTACAATGAGCAGTTCTTC. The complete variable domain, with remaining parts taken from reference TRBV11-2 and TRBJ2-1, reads EAGVAQSPRYKIIEKRQSVAFWCNPISGHATLYWYQQILGQGPKLLIQFQNNGVVDDSQLPKDRFSAERLKGVDSTLKIQPAKLEDSAVYLCASSLWGPGQAYNEQFFGPGTRLTVL.

CDR3 DNA sequence: TGTGCCAGCAGTAACGACTGGAGCTCCTACAATGAGCAGTTCTTC. Amino acid sequence: CASSNDWSSYNEQFF. The chain employs TRBV6-5 and TRBJ2-1; no definite D call. CDR3 length: 15 residues. From germline, CDR1 is MNHEY and CDR2 SVGAGI. V lost 5 bases to trimming and J lost 0 bases, with 11 bases between them.

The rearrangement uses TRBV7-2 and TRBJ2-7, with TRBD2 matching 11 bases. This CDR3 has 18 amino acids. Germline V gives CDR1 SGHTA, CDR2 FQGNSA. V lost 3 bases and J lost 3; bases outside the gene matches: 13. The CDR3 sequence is CASSLELGLAGGGYEQYF. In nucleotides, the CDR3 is TGTGCCAGCAGCTTGGAATTAGGGCTAGCGGGAGGAGGCTACGAGCAGTACTTC.

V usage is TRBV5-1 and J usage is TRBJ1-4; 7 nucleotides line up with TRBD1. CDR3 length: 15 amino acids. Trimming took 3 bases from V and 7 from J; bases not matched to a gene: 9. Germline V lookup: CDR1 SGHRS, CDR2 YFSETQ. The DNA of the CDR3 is TGCGCCAGCAGCTCAACGACAGGGCGGGGTGAAAAACTGTTTTTT. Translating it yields CASSSTTGRGEKLFF.

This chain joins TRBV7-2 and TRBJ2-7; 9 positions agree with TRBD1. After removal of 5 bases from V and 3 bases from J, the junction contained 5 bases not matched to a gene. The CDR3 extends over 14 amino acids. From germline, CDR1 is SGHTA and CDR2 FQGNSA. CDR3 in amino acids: CASSLSTGGYEQYF. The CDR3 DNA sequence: TGTGCCAGCAGCCTCTCGACAGGGGGCTACGAGCAGTACTTC.

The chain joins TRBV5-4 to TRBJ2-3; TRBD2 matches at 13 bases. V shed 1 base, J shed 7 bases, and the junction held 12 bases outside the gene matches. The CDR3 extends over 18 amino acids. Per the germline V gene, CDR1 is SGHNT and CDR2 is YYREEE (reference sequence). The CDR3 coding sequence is TGTGCCAGCAGCTTGATTGGCAGACTAGCGGGAGGTGGGAATACGCAGTATTTT. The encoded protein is CASSLIGRLAGGGNTQYF.

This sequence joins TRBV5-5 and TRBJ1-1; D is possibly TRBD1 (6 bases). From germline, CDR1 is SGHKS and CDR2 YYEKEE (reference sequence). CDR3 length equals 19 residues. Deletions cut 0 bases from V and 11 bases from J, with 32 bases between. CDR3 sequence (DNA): TGTGCCAGCAGCTTGGTGGGGGCGGGGGGGCTCGGCAGGTCTAACGATGCTTTCTTT. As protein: CASSLVGAGGLGRSNDAFF. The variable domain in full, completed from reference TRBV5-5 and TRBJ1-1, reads DAGVTQSPTHLIKTRGQQVTLRCSPISGHKSVSWYQQVLGQGPQFIFQYYEKEERGRGNFPDRFSARQFPNYSSELNVNALLLGDSALYLCASSLVGAGGLGRSNDAFFGQGTRLTVV.

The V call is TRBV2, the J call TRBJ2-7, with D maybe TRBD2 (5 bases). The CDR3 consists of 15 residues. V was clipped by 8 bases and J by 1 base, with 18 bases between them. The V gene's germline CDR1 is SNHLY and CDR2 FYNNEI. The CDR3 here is CASLNPQRPSYEQYF. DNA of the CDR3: TGTGCCAGCTTGAACCCCCAGCGGCCGTCCTACGAGCAGTACTTC.

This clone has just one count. The CDR3 here is CASSLTRAGTEAFF. CDR3 nucleotides: TGTGCCAGCAGTTTGACCCGAGCAGGTACTGAAGCTTTCTTT. The chain combines TRBV27 with TRBJ1-1; D is unresolved. From germline, CDR1 is MNHEY and CDR2 SMNVEV (reference sequence). The V end was cut by 3 bases, the J end by 5 bases, with 13 bases between. The CDR3 runs to 14 residues.

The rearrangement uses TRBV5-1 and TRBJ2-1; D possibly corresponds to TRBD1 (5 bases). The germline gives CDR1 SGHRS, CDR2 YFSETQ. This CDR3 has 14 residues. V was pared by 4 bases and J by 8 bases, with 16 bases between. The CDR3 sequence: CASSHRRGVDEQFF. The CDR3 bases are TGCGCCAGCAGCCACAGGAGAGGAGTCGATGAGCAGTTCTTC.